This is a list of T cell receptor beta chains from one sample in a study of T cell responses to AZD1222 COVID-19 vaccine. Sequencing used immunoSEQ multiplex PCR; TCRdb keeps in-frame clones, though not all of them. The sample records approximately 190,000 clones, 90% to 95% being singletons. This specimen consisted of peripheral blood, obtained on day 0 of AZD1222 vaccination. These receptors all stem from an adult in good health. Each CDR3 is given with its conserved first and last residue. The order of the fields is V gene, J gene, CDR3 protein.

TRBV28	TRBJ2-3	CASSPGGAGTDTQYF
TRBV11-3	TRBJ2-1	CASSLGILGEQFF
TRBV5-1	TRBJ2-3	CASSWTDTQYF
TRBV29-1	TRBJ2-3	CSVTPRADTQYF
TRBV10-3	TRBJ2-1	CAISEEAGAQFF
TRBV19	TRBJ2-2	CASSMTSRGTTGELFF
TRBV21-1	TRBJ1-5	CASSSPGSNQPQHF
TRBV7-2	TRBJ2-7	CASSLDKGLTYEQYF
TRBV20-1	TRBJ1-1	CSASHWAGGLNTEAFF
TRBV30	TRBJ2-1	CAWDPGTGYNEQFF
TRBV7-3	TRBJ2-1	CASGRQYNEQFF
TRBV5-8	TRBJ1-1	CASSSLGGANTEAFF
TRBV10-3	TRBJ1-1	CAIRTNRGSDTEAFF
TRBV4-2	TRBJ1-6	CASSPFLAENSPLHF
TRBV7-9	TRBJ2-7	CASSLVLPYEQYF
TRBV29-1	TRBJ1-1	CSVRENTEAFF
TRBV10-1	TRBJ2-1	CASSAGTVYAEQFF
TRBV7-9	TRBJ2-2	CASSYEGHTGELFF
TRBV27	TRBJ1-4	CASSLWKGEKLFF
TRBV11-2	TRBJ1-1	CASSEPGGGIETEAFF
TRBV5-4	TRBJ1-5	CATHEGVNQPQHF
TRBV5-1	TRBJ2-5	CASTRDREETQYF
TRBV28	TRBJ2-1	CASSSTPQGAEQFF
TRBV28	TRBJ1-1	CASSSPQGMNTEAFF
TRBV6-1	TRBJ2-1	CASSDGTSGSINEQFF
TRBV5-1	TRBJ1-2	CASSDEGQGGGYGYTF
TRBV11-2	TRBJ2-1	CASSLGAGPHNEQFF
TRBV19	TRBJ2-1	CASRQAGVTNEQFF
TRBV10-3	TRBJ1-3	CAVRGQGSNSGNTIYF